The clone carrying this T cell receptor (beta chain) is medium-sized within its sample. These data come from a study of tumor-infiltrating lymphocytes in localized non-small cell lung cancer. The V and J ends lost 7 bases and 8 bases respectively, with 14 bases between them. The CDR3 sequence is 11 residues long. CDR1 is SQVTM, CDR2 ANQGSEA, per germline. The data were produced by immunoSEQ multiplex PCR, yet TCRdb's version contains in-frame clones alone and is incomplete. Of roughly 13,000 clones in the sample, roughly 75% were seen once. The TCR was taken from a human donor with non-small cell lung cancer. The sequenced material came from uninvolved lung tissue not adjacent to the tumor. The rearrangement links TRBV29-1 to TRBJ1-2; perhaps TRBD1 as D (6 bases). This CDR3 is CSAAKGGGYTF. CDR3 coding DNA: TGCAGCGCCGCGAAGGGGGGAGGCTACACCTTC.